A single sample is the source of the 6 T cell receptor beta chains below, sequenced in a study of radiotherapy plus CTLA-4 blockade in lung cancer. The assay was immunoSEQ multiplex PCR, and TCRdb's table has in-frame clones only and misses some. The data contain 20,000 to 30,000 clones, around 71% of them singletons. The starting material was peripheral blood, obtained from a patient treated with radiotherapy plus ipilimumab. The receptors come from a human donor with non-small cell lung cancer whose response to radiotherapy plus ipilimumab could not be evaluated.

The chain joins TRBV6-1 to TRBJ1-5; unclear D gene. With 0 bases removed from V and 3 bases from J, the gap between germline ends came to 6 bases. This CDR3 is built from 14 residues. Germline lookup yields CDR1 MNHNS and CDR2 SASEGT. CDR3 nucleotides: TGTGCCAGCAGTGAAGCTCAACTCAATCAGCCCCAGCATTTT. Translation: CASSEAQLNQPQHF.

J is TRBJ2-3 and V is TRBV5-1; 15 nucleotides match TRBD2. J gave up 4 bases and V 4 bases, and 7 bases lay outside the gene matches. The CDR3 sequence is 17 residues long. Per germline, CDR1 SGHRS and CDR2 YFSETQ. In DNA, the CDR3 is TGCGCCAGCAGCATCGGGACTAGCGGGAGGAGGGCAGATACGCAGTATTTT. Amino acids: CASSIGTSGRRADTQYF.

The rearrangement links TRBV2 to TRBJ2-1; maybe TRBD1 (6 bases). The germline V gene encodes CDR1 SNHLY and CDR2 FYNNEI. Between the trimmed V and J ends, which lost 8 bases and 9 bases, there was a span of 17 bases. CDR3 length equals 13 residues. The chain's CDR3 is CASEGGVGVEQFF. CDR3 sequence (DNA): TGTGCCAGCGAAGGGGGAGTTGGGGTTGAGCAGTTCTTC.

This clone was seen only a few times. J is TRBJ1-4 and V is TRBV9; D not resolved. The CDR3 sequence is 15 residues long. The germline V and J ends were trimmed by 0 bases and 2 bases, with 8 bases remaining between them. CDR1 SGDLS and CDR2 YYNGEE come from the germline V gene. CDR3 protein: CASSVGGITNEKLFF. CDR3 DNA: TGTGCCAGCAGCGTAGGAGGGATTACTAATGAAAAACTGTTTTTT.

V gene TRBV11-2 combines with J gene TRBJ2-3, with TRBD1 as a possible D gene (5 bases). There are 12 residues in the CDR3. V dropped 5 bases and J dropped 5 bases, with 8 bases sitting between them. Looked up from germline, CDR1 is SGHAT and CDR2 is FQNNGV. The CDR3 DNA reads as TGTGCCAGCAGCCAAGACAGAGATACGCAGTATTTT. Its protein product is CASSQDRDTQYF. The complete variable domain, with remaining parts taken from reference TRBV11-2 and TRBJ2-3, reads EAGVAQSPRYKIIEKRQSVAFWCNPISGHATLYWYQQILGQGPKLLIQFQNNGVVDDSQLPKDRFSAERLKGVDSTLKIQPAKLEDSAVYLCASSQDRDTQYFGPGTRLTVL.

This sequence joins TRBV9 and TRBJ1-3; D call uncertain. Germline-derived CDR1 and CDR2 are SGDLS and YYNGEE. The CDR3 contains 14 residues. With 4 bases removed from V and 0 bases from J, the gap between germline ends came to 8 bases. The CDR3 DNA follows: TGTGCCAGCAGCATTAGCCTCTCTGGAAACACCATATATTTT. Its translation: CASSISLSGNTIYF.